This TCR beta chain was sequenced for a study of CD8+CD57+ T cells in acquired aplastic anemia. Genomic DNA constituted the template upon which TCR beta VDJ and CDR3 profiling was performed. TCRdb itself ran the reads through MiXCR, one entry per CDR3 protein. The sample includes 300,000 or so distinct CDR3 sequences, 45% to 65% seen only once; the top ten take around 1.3%. It was patients with CD8+CD57+ cell expansion by flow cytometry who were chosen for sequencing. The cohort consisted entirely of patients having severe acquired aplastic anemia. Trimming at V came to 6 bases and at J to 0 bases, leaving 8 bases not matched to a gene. The length of the CDR3 is 17 residues. Germline V gives CDR1 MNHEY, CDR2 SMNVEV (reference sequence).

The TCR was taken from a human donor with aplastic anemia. Input material: sorted CD4+, CD8+, or CD8+CD57+ T cells (not recorded which) from PBMCs. The V call is TRBV27, the J call TRBJ2-1; 10 bases line up with TRBD2. CDR3 sequence reads: CASRTRLAGVSYNEQFF. The CDR3, as DNA: TGTGCCAGCAGGACACGGCTAGCGGGAGTCTCCTACAATGAGCAGTTCTTC.